The 19 T cell receptor beta chains below come from one sample, sequenced in a study of cytotoxic CD8 clonotypes in ibrutinib-treated CLL. Sequenced by immunoSEQ multiplex PCR; TCRdb stores in-frame clones only, minus some. The sample lists some 140,000 clones; about 80% were seen once. The sequenced sample was PBMCs, obtained after 12 months of ibrutinib treatment. All receptors come from a human donor with chronic lymphocytic leukemia.

The chain combines TRBV18 with TRBJ2-7; D may be TRBD2 (5 bases). The CDR3 contains 14 residues. V was clipped by 3 bases and J by 2 bases, with 11 bases between them. The germline V gene encodes CDR1 KGHSH and CDR2 LQKENI. The DNA of the CDR3 is TGTGCCAGCTCACCGTCGGGGTTTGCCTACGAGCAGTACTTC. It codes for CASSPSGFAYEQYF.

This clone was seen a handful of times. The rearrangement joins TRBV7-3 to TRBJ1-2; D not certain. Germline V gives CDR1 SGHTA, CDR2 FQGTGA. The CDR3 has 13 amino acids. The V and J ends lost 5 bases and 10 bases respectively, with 17 bases between them. CDR3 sequence: CASSPTSGSYYTF. The CDR3 DNA reads TGTGCCAGCAGCCCGACTAGCGGGAGTTACTACACCTTC.

The V gene is TRBV18, the J gene TRBJ2-7; 9 bases map to TRBD1. V shed 2 bases, J shed 2 bases, and the junction held 4 bases outside the gene matches. This CDR3 is built from 15 residues. The germline CDR1 and CDR2 sequences are KGHSH and LQKENI. This chain's CDR3 is CASSPTGGPTYEQYF. The CDR3 nucleotides read TGTGCCAGCTCACCAACAGGGGGCCCAACCTACGAGCAGTACTTC.

This rearrangement joins TRBV5-4 to TRBJ2-5, with D uncertain. Trimming shortened V by 0 bases and J by 0 bases, and 6 bases separated the two germline ends. The CDR3 has 14 amino acids. Germline CDR1 reads SGHNT; CDR2 reads YYREEE (reference sequence). In nucleotides, the CDR3 is TGTGCCAGCAGCTTGGGGCTATACCAAGAGACCCAGTACTTC. Its protein product is CASSLGLYQETQYF.

The CDR3 sequence: CASSLRGPPADTQYF. CDR3 DNA: TGTGCCAGCAGCCTACGAGGCCCTCCCGCAGATACGCAGTATTTT. This sequence joins TRBV5-5 and TRBJ2-3; D gene ambiguous. Germline values: CDR1 SGHKS, CDR2 YYEKEE (reference sequence). Trimming shortened V by 4 bases and J by 4 bases, and 16 bases separated the two germline ends. The CDR3 is 15 amino acids.

The rearrangement uses TRBV29-1 and TRBJ2-1, with 9 bases identical to TRBD2. The CDR3 is made up of 15 amino acids. The V gene's germline CDR1 is SQVTM and CDR2 ANQGSEA. V shed 3 bases and J 6 bases; nucleotides not matched to a gene: 9. The CDR3 protein is CSVEKLREGGNEQFF. The CDR3 nucleotides read TGCAGCGTTGAGAAGTTGCGGGAGGGAGGCAATGAGCAGTTCTTC.

The V and J genes are TRBV19 and TRBJ2-2; D remains ambiguous. Germline V gene lookup returns CDR1 LNHDA and CDR2 SQIVND (reference sequence). This CDR3 has 14 amino acids. V was shortened by 7 bases and J by 4 bases, with 13 bases between the two germline ends. CDR3 amino acids: CASNPNWGTGELFF. DNA of the CDR3: TGTGCCAGTAACCCCAACTGGGGCACCGGGGAGCTGTTTTTT.

The chain carries TRBV5-1 and TRBJ1-2; TRBD1 aligns across 11 bases. Per the germline V gene, CDR1 is SGHRS and CDR2 is YFSETQ. There are 16 residues in the CDR3. The V segment lost 4 bases and the J segment 7 bases; nucleotides outside the gene matches: 12. CDR3 amino acids: CASSTGQGAWEGGYTF. The CDR3 nucleotides read TGCGCCAGCAGCACCGGACAGGGGGCGTGGGAAGGTGGCTACACCTTC.

This rearrangement joins TRBV14 to TRBJ2-2; 10 bases match TRBD1. Looked up from germline, CDR1 is SGHDN and CDR2 is FVKESK. The CDR3 is 15 amino acids. Losses at the gene ends were 5 bases for V and 7 bases for J; bases not matched to a gene: 7. The CDR3 DNA reads as TGTGCCAGCAGCTCCAAGACAGGGGGCATCGGGGAGCTGTTTTTT. This codes for CASSSKTGGIGELFF.

The chain uses TRBV28 and TRBJ1-2; TRBD1 agrees at 9 bases. The CDR3 has 18 amino acids. CDR1 and CDR2 (germline): MDHEN, SYDVKM. V gave up 4 bases and J gave up 4 bases; unmatched junction bases: 16. Written as DNA, the CDR3 is TGTGCCAGCAGTTCGAGGTCCCGGGACAGGGTTTGGGGCTATGGCTACACCTTC. It yields the protein CASSSRSRDRVWGYGYTF.

V and J are TRBV7-9 and TRBJ2-6, with 9 nucleotides matching TRBD1. Losses at the gene ends were 5 bases for V and 0 bases for J; bases not matched to a gene: 5. The CDR3 covers 17 residues. The germline gives CDR1 SEHNR, CDR2 FQNEAQ (reference sequence). The CDR3 reads CASSPQGASSGANVLTF. As DNA, the CDR3 is TGTGCCAGCAGCCCACAGGGGGCGTCCTCTGGGGCCAACGTCCTGACTTTC. Drawing the rest from reference TRBV7-9 and TRBJ2-6, the complete variable domain is DTGVSQNPRHKITKRGQNVTFRCDPISEHNRLYWYRQTLGQGPEFLTYFQNEAQLEKSRLLSDRFSAERPKGSFSTLEIQRTEQGDSAMYLCASSPQGASSGANVLTFGAGSRLTVL.

The chain has TRBV5-4 and TRBJ1-1; D is undetermined. The V end lost 2 bases, the J end lost 1 base, and 9 bases lay between the germline ends. CDR3 length: 14 residues. Per the germline V gene, CDR1 is SGHNT and CDR2 is YYREEE (reference sequence). The CDR3 region has the DNA TGTGCCAGCAGCTTCCTAAGTTCGAACACTGAAGCTTTCTTT. It specifies CASSFLSSNTEAFF.

This chain links TRBV7-8 with TRBJ2-1, with 7 bases that match TRBD2. Germline assignment: CDR1 SGHVS and CDR2 FQNEAQ. This CDR3 region has 19 residues. The J segment lost 6 bases and the V segment lost 2 bases, leaving 19 bases of the junction unmatched. The CDR3 region has the DNA TGTGCCAGCAGCTTAAACATCCACATCGGCGGGAGAAGAACCAATGAGCAGTTCTTC. Translating it yields CASSLNIHIGGRRTNEQFF.

This clone was detected only a few times. This sequence joins TRBV28 and TRBJ1-1; D is uncertain. The CDR3 sequence is 14 residues long. Germline values: CDR1 MDHEN, CDR2 SYDVKM. V dropped 3 bases and J dropped 5 bases, with 13 bases sitting between them. The CDR3 spells CASSLRPGETEAFF. For the CDR3, the DNA is TGTGCCAGCAGTTTGCGTCCGGGAGAAACTGAAGCTTTCTTT.

This chain joins TRBV7-3 and TRBJ2-3; 12 bases align to TRBD2. The CDR3 totals 19 residues. Per germline, CDR1 SGHTA and CDR2 FQGTGA. With 2 bases clipped from V and 2 bases from J, the junction kept 11 bases outside the gene matches. DNA of the CDR3: TGTGCCAGCAGCTTATCTCCGGTACTAGCGGGAGGACCCACAGATACGCAGTATTTT. It yields the protein CASSLSPVLAGGPTDTQYF.

The chain carries TRBV11-2 and TRBJ2-7, with a possible D match to TRBD2 (5 bases). The V end lost 8 bases, the J end lost 2 bases, and 13 bases lay between the germline ends. Germline V gene data show CDR1 as SGHAT and CDR2 as FQNNGV. The CDR3 is 13 amino acids. DNA for the CDR3: TGTGCCAGCCGCCTCGGGGTGCCCTACGAGCAGTACTTC. Its protein is CASRLGVPYEQYF.

The CDR3 nucleotides are TGCGCCAGCAGCCAAAACAGACAGGCGCAAGAGACCCAGTACTTC. It specifies CASSQNRQAQETQYF. The genes are TRBV5-1 and TRBJ2-5, with D maybe TRBD1 (6 bases). The CDR3 spans 15 residues. Trimming left V 4 bases short and J 2 bases short, with 15 bases between. From germline, CDR1 is SGHRS and CDR2 YFSETQ.

The V call is TRBV9, the J call TRBJ2-1; 8 bases line up with TRBD1. After removal of 3 bases from V and 6 bases from J, the junction contained 8 bases not matched to a gene. In germline, CDR1 is SGDLS, CDR2 YYNGEE. This CDR3 is 15 amino acids long. The CDR3 is CASSEAGGQGNEQFF. The CDR3, as DNA: TGTGCCAGCAGCGAGGCGGGTGGACAGGGCAATGAGCAGTTCTTC.

The gene calls are TRBV6-5 and TRBJ2-7, with 8 positions matching TRBD2. The trim removed 2 bases at V and 0 bases at J, leaving 0 bases unmatched. The CDR3 runs to 14 residues. The germline gives CDR1 MNHEY, CDR2 SVGAGI. The CDR3 DNA sequence: TGTGCCAGCAGTTACACTAGCGGCTCCTACGAGCAGTACTTC. This translates into CASSYTSGSYEQYF.